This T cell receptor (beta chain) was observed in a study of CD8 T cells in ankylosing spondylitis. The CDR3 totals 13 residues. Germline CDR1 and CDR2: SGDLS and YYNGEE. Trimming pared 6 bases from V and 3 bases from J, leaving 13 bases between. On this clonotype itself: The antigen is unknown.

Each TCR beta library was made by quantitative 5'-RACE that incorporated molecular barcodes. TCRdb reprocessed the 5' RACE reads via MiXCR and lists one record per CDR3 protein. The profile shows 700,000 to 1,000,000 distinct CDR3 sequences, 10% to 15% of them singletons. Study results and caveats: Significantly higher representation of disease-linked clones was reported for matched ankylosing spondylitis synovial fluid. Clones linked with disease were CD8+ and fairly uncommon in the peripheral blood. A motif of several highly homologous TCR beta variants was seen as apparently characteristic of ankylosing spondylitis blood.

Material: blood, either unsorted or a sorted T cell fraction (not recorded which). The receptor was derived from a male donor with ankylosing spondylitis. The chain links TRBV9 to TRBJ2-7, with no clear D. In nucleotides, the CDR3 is TGTGCCAGCATAACAGACCAAGGCTACGAGCAGTACTTC. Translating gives CASITDQGYEQYF.